Shown below are 3 T cell receptor beta chains from a single sample sequenced in a study of cytomegalovirus exposure and HLA in healthy donors. Primers: 60 Vbeta forward and 13 Jbeta reverse. Produced via immunoSEQ multiplex PCR; TCRdb's table is partial and in-frame only. This table has about 130,000 clones, 80% to 85% appearing once. Sequencing used PBMCs. The receptors here all came from a man younger than 35 in good health and CMV-seronegative.

The CDR3 DNA sequence: TGTGCCAGCAGCTTAACAGGGGGCAATGAGCAGTACTTC. Translating it yields CASSLTGGNEQYF. The rearrangement uses TRBV7-9 and TRBJ2-7; 9 bases align to TRBD1. Losses at the gene ends were 2 bases for V and 7 bases for J; bases not matched to a gene: 3. CDR1 SEHNR and CDR2 FQNEAQ come from the germline V gene (reference sequence). The CDR3 runs 13 residues.

This chain links TRBV19 with TRBJ1-1; D gene uncertain. Trimming took off 0 bases at V and 3 bases at J, with 14 bases between the two ends. Germline V lookup: CDR1 LNHDA, CDR2 SQIVND (reference sequence). The CDR3 loop spans 16 amino acids. Here the CDR3 reads CASSIDTQRTYTEAFF. CDR3 nucleotides: TGTGCCAGTAGTATAGATACACAGAGAACCTACACTGAAGCTTTCTTT. Complete variable domain (other parts from reference TRBV19 and TRBJ1-1): DGGITQSPKYLFRKEGQNVTLSCEQNLNHDAMYWYRQDPGQGLRLIYYSQIVNDFQKGDIAEGYSVSREKKESFPLTVTSAQKNPTAFYLCASSIDTQRTYTEAFFGQGTRLTVV.

The rearrangement joins TRBV6-5 to TRBJ1-1; the D gene is possibly TRBD1 (6 bases). From germline, CDR1 is MNHEY and CDR2 SVGAGI. This CDR3 has 14 amino acids. The V gene lost 6 bases and the J gene lost 3 bases, with 14 bases spanning the gap. DNA for the CDR3: TGTGCCAGCAGACTCAGGGGAAGAGACACTGAAGCTTTCTTT. As protein: CASRLRGRDTEAFF.